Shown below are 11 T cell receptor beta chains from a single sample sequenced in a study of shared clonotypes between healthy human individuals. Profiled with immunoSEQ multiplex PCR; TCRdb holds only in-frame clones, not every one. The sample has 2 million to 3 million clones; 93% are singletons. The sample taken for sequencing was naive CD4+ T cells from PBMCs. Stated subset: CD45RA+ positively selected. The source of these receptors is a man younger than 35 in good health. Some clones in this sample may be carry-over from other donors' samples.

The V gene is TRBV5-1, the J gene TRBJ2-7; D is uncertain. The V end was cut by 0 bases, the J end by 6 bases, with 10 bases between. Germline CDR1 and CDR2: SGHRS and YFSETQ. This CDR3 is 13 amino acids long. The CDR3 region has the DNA TGCGCCAGCAGCTTGGACACCCCCGGCGAGCAGTACTTC. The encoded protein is CASSLDTPGEQYF.

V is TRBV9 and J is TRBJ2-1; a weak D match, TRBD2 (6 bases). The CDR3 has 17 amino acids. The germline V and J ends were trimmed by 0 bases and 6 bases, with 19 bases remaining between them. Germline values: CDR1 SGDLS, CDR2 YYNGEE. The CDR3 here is CASSVGHGPGVVNEQFF. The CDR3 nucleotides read TGTGCCAGCAGCGTAGGTCACGGCCCGGGAGTAGTCAATGAGCAGTTCTTC. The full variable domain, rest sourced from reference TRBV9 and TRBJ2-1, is DSGVTQTPKHLITATGQRVTLRCSPRSGDLSVYWYQQSLDQGLQFLIQYYNGEERAKGNILERFSAQQFPDLHSELNLSSLELGDSALYFCASSVGHGPGVVNEQFFGPGTRLTVL.

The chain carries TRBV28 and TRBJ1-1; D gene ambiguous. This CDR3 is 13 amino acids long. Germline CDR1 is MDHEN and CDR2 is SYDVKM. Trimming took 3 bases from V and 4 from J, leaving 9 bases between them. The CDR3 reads CASSFRHSTEAFF. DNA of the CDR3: TGTGCCAGCAGTTTCAGGCATAGCACTGAAGCTTTCTTT.

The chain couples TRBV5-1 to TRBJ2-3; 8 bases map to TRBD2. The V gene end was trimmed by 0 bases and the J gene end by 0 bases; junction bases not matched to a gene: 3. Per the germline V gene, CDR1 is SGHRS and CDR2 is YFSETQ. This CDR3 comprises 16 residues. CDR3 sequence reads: CASSLEIAGSTDTQYF. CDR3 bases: TGCGCCAGCAGCTTGGAAATAGCGGGGAGCACAGATACGCAGTATTTT. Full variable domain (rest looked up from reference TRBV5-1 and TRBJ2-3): KAGVTQTPRYLIKTRGQQVTLSCSPISGHRSVSWYQQTPGQGLQFLFEYFSETQRNKGNFPGRFSGRQFSNSRSEMNVSTLELGDSALYLCASSLEIAGSTDTQYFGPGTRLTVL.

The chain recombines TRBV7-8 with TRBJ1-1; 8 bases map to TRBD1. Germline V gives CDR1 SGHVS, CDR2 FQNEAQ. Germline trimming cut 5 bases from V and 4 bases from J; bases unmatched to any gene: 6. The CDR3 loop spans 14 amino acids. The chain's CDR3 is CASSQTTGGTEAFF. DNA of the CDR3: TGTGCCAGCAGCCAAACAACAGGGGGCACTGAAGCTTTCTTT. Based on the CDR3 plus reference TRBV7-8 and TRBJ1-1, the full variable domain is GAGVSQSPRYKVAKRGQDVALRCDPISGHVSLFWYQQALGQGPEFLTYFQNEAQLDKSGLPSDRFFAERPEGSVSTLKIQRTQQEDSAVYLCASSQTTGGTEAFFGQGTRLTVV.

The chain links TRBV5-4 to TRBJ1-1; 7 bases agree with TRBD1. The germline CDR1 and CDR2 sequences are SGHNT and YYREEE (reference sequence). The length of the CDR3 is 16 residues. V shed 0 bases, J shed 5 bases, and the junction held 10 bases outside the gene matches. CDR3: CASSLGKGGFGTEAFF. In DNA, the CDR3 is TGTGCCAGCAGCTTGGGAAAAGGGGGCTTCGGGACTGAAGCTTTCTTT.

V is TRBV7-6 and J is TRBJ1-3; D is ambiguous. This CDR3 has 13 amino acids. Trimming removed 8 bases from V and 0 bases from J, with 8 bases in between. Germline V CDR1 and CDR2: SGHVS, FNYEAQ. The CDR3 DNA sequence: TGTGCCAGCGGGGATGGCTCTGGAAACACCATATATTTT. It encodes CASGDGSGNTIYF.

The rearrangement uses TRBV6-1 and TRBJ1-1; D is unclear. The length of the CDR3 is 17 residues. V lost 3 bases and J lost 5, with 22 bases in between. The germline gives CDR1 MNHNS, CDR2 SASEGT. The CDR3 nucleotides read TGTGCCAGCAGTGATTATCTTGGCAGACCTACGGGGACTGAAGCTTTCTTT. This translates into CASSDYLGRPTGTEAFF.

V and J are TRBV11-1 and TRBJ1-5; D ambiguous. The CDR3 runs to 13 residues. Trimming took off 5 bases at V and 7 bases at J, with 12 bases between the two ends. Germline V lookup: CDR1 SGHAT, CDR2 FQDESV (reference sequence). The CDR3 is CASSLSAGQPQHF. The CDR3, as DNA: TGTGCCAGCAGCCTCTCGGCGGGGCAGCCCCAGCATTTT.

CDR3 residues: CASSPGTGSANEKLFF. CDR3 sequence (DNA): TGTGCCAGTAGTCCCGGGACAGGTTCCGCTAATGAAAAACTGTTTTTT. J is TRBJ1-4 and V is TRBV19; TRBD1 aligns across 8 bases. Germline V CDR1 and CDR2: LNHDA, SQIVND (reference sequence). With 5 bases clipped from V and 3 bases from J, the junction kept 8 bases outside the gene matches. The length of the CDR3 is 16 residues.

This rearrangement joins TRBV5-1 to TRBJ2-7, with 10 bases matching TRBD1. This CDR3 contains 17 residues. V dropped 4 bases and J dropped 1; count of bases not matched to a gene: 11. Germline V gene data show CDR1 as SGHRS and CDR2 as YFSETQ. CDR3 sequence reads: CASSQLGQGPRSYEQYF. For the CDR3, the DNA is TGCGCCAGCAGCCAATTGGGACAGGGGCCCCGTTCCTACGAGCAGTACTTC.